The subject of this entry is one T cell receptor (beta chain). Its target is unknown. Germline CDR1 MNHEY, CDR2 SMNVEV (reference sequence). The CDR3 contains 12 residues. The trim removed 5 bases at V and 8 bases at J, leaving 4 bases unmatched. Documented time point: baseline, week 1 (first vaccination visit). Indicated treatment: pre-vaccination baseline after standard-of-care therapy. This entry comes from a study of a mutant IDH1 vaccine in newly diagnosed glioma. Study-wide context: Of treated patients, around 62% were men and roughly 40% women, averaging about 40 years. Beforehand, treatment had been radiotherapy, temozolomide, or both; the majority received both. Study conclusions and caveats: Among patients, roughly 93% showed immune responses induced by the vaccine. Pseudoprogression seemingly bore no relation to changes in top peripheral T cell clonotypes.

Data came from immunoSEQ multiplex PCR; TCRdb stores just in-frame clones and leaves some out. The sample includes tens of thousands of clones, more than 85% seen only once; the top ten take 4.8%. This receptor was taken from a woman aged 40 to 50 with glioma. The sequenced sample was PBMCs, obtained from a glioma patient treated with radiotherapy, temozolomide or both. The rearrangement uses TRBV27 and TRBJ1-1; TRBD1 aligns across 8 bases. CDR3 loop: CASSTQGAEAFF. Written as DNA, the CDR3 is TGTGCCAGCAGTACTCAGGGGGCCGAAGCTTTCTTT.